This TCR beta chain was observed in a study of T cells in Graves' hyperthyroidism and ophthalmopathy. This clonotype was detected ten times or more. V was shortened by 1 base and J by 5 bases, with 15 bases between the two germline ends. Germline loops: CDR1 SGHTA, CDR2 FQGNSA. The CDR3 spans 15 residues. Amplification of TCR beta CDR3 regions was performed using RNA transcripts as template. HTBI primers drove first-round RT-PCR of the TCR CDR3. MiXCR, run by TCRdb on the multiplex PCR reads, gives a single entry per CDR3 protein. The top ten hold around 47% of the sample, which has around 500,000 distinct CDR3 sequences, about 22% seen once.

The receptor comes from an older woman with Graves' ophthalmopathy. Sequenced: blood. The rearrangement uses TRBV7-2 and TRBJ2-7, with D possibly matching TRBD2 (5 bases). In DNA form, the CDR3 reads TGTGCCAGCAGCTTAGTTTTCGCAGCGGTCCACGAGCAGTACTTC. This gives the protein CASSLVFAAVHEQYF.